The 27 T cell receptor beta chains presented below share a single source sample, sequenced in a study of early T cells in non-severe SARS-CoV-2 infection. TCRdb recomputed calls from the 5' RACE reads with MiXCR, one row per CDR3 protein. The data hold roughly 70,000 distinct CDR3 sequences, with 20% observed a single time. Here the sequenced sample was whole blood, taken at baseline. The receptor source for this set is an adult who was a healthcare worker with PCR-confirmed SARS-CoV-2 infection or an uninfected control (not recorded which).

The chain joins TRBV18 to TRBJ2-7; TRBD1 matches at 7 bases. CDR3 length: 14 residues. J gave up 2 bases and V 2 bases, and 3 bases lay outside the gene matches. Per the germline V gene, CDR1 is KGHSH and CDR2 is LQKENI. CDR3 DNA sequence: TGTGCCAGCTCACCAGACAGGGAAACCTACGAGCAGTACTTC. Its protein product is CASSPDRETYEQYF.

V gene TRBV11-2 combines with J gene TRBJ1-2; the D is unclear. The CDR3 is 13 amino acids. Germline V CDR1 and CDR2: SGHAT, FQNNGV. V lost 1 base and J 3 bases, leaving 6 bases between the germline ends. In DNA, the CDR3 is TGTGCCAGCAGCTTAGCTCTCGACTATGGCTACACCTTC. Encoded protein: CASSLALDYGYTF.

This clonotype came up many times. This chain's CDR3 is CASRQNTEAFF. The CDR3 DNA is TGCGCCAGCAGACAGAACACTGAAGCTTTCTTT. The J gene is TRBJ1-1, the V gene TRBV5-1; D not certain. Trimming took off 5 bases at V and 1 base at J, with 3 bases between the two ends. CDR1 and CDR2 (germline): SGHRS, YFSETQ. This CDR3 spans 11 amino acids.

J is TRBJ1-1 and V is TRBV15; D ambiguous. The length of the CDR3 is 15 residues. The V and J ends lost 0 bases and 3 bases respectively, with 11 bases between them. In germline, CDR1 is LNHNV, CDR2 YYDKDF (reference sequence). The CDR3 reads CATSRDTAPYTEAFF. The DNA of the CDR3 is TGTGCCACCAGCAGAGATACGGCGCCGTACACTGAAGCTTTCTTT.

Turning to this clonotype: This may be a read error: a much more frequent sequence differs by one nucleotide. The rearrangement links TRBV3-1 to TRBJ2-7, with 8 bases matching TRBD2. This CDR3 has 12 amino acids. Germline V gene data show CDR1 as LGHDT and CDR2 as YNNKEL (reference sequence). The DNA of the CDR3 is TGTGCCAGCGGGACTAGTGCCTACGAGCAGAACTTC. It specifies CASGTSAYEQNF.

In this sample, this clonotype turned up a few times. The chain uses TRBV18 and TRBJ1-4; D call uncertain. This CDR3 region has 14 residues. Trimming took off 1 base at V and 3 bases at J, with 6 bases between the two ends. Germline CDR1 KGHSH, CDR2 LQKENI. For the CDR3, the DNA is TGTGCCAGCTCACCACTGCGGGCTAATGAAAAACTGTTTTTT. Translated, it gives CASSPLRANEKLFF.

This clonotype was recorded a few times. This chain links TRBV2 with TRBJ2-1; D perhaps matches TRBD2 (5 bases). Deletions cut 0 bases from V and 9 bases from J, with 9 bases between. Germline-derived CDR1 and CDR2 are SNHLY and FYNNEI. The CDR3 covers 13 residues. As DNA, the CDR3 is TGTGCCAGCAGTGAAGCGCTGGGGAGTGAGCAGTTCTTC. It is translated as CASSEALGSEQFF.

About this clonotype: A read error may account for a junction end that differs from germline. This rearrangement joins TRBV3-1 to TRBJ2-1; either TRBD1 or TRBD2 may supply D (5 bases each). The CDR3 has 12 residues. Looked up from germline, CDR1 is LGHDT and CDR2 is YNNKEL (reference sequence). The CDR3 protein is CASTQPGGEQFF. Here the CDR3 DNA reads TGTGCCAGCACCCAACCTGGGGGTGAGCAGTTCTTC.

This clonotype came up many times. The V and J genes are TRBV7-9 and TRBJ2-1; TRBD1 agrees at 7 bases. Germline CDR1 SEHNR, CDR2 FQNEAQ (reference sequence). With V trimmed by 4 bases and J by 7 bases, 10 bases remained unmatched. This CDR3 contains 15 residues. The CDR3 region has the DNA TGTGCCAGCAGCTCACCCGGGACAGCAAAGAATGAGCAGTTCTTC. It is translated as CASSSPGTAKNEQFF.

This clonotype was counted a few times. This chain connects TRBV12-5 to TRBJ2-2; 8 bases agree with TRBD1. Germline CDR1 LGHNT, CDR2 FRNRAP. Trimming removed 8 bases from V and 3 bases from J; junction bases left unmatched: 5. The CDR3 has 14 residues. The CDR3 region is CASNPGQDTGELFF. DNA for the CDR3: TGTGCTAGTAATCCGGGACAGGACACCGGGGAGCTGTTTTTT.

J is TRBJ1-5 and V is TRBV3-1; 9 bases line up with TRBD1. Trimming took 2 bases from V and 4 from J; bases not matched to a gene: 3. The CDR3 spans 15 residues. Germline CDR1 reads LGHDT; CDR2 reads YNNKEL (reference sequence). CDR3 nucleotide sequence: TGTGCCAGCAGCCAAAGGACAGGGGTAAATCAGCCCCAGCATTTT. Encoded protein: CASSQRTGVNQPQHF. Using reference TRBV3-1 and TRBJ1-5 for the parts outside the CDR3, the full variable domain is DTAVSQTPKYLVTQMGNDKSIKCEQNLGHDTMYWYKQDSKKFLKIMFSYNNKELIINETVPNRFSPKSPDKAHLNLHINSLELGDSAVYFCASSQRTGVNQPQHFGDGTRLSIL.

This clonotype was picked up a small number of times. The V call is TRBV4-2, the J call TRBJ2-7; D not resolved. The V gene lost 1 base and the J gene lost 5 bases, with 6 bases spanning the gap. Looked up from germline, CDR1 is LGHNA and CDR2 is YNFKEQ. The CDR3 runs to 12 residues. The CDR3 DNA is TGTGCCAGCAGCCAAGTCCCCCACGAGCAGTACTTC. Translating it yields CASSQVPHEQYF.

V and J are TRBV5-1 and TRBJ1-6, with unresolved D. Germline values: CDR1 SGHRS, CDR2 YFSETQ. The V end was cut by 0 bases, the J end by 6 bases, with 7 bases between. The CDR3 contains 14 residues. CDR3 residues: CASSLVGSNSPLHF. In DNA form, the CDR3 reads TGCGCCAGCAGCTTGGTGGGTAGTAATTCACCCCTCCACTTT.

This chain links TRBV25-1 with TRBJ2-2, with 8 nucleotides matching TRBD1. Trimming cost V 3 bases and J 2 bases; bases outside gene matches: 5. The CDR3 runs to 16 residues. Germline V lookup: CDR1 MGHDK, CDR2 SYGVNS. The DNA of the CDR3 is TGTGCCAGCAGTGACAACAGGGGGTCAAACACCGGGGAGCTGTTTTTT. Its translation is CASSDNRGSNTGELFF.

A word on this clonotype: A much larger clone is a single base away; this may be a read error. As DNA, the CDR3 is TGTGCCAGCAGCCCAAGATCCCGTTTAGCGGGGGCCTCCTACAGTGAGCAGTTCTTC. It specifies CASSPRSRLAGASYSEQFF. The V gene is TRBV7-9, the J gene TRBJ2-1, with 9 bases aligning to TRBD2. The length of the CDR3 is 19 residues. Germline CDR1 and CDR2: SEHNR and FQNEAQ (reference sequence).

This clonotype occurred a few times. The CDR3 bases are TGCAGTGCTAGAGGGACGGCCCGCTATGGCTACACCTTC. Its protein product is CSARGTARYGYTF. The chain recombines TRBV20-1 with TRBJ1-2, with no clear D. V was clipped by 1 base and J by 4 bases, with 10 bases between them. Germline loops: CDR1 DFQATT, CDR2 SNEGSKA (reference sequence). CDR3 length equals 13 residues.

V and J are TRBV7-6 and TRBJ2-1; D unclear. Germline-derived CDR1 and CDR2 are SGHVS and FNYEAQ. Trimming shortened V by 3 bases and J by 0 bases, and 9 bases separated the two germline ends. This CDR3 comprises 15 residues. DNA for the CDR3: TGTGCCAGCAGCTTTAGCTCTTCCTCCTACAATGAGCAGTTCTTC. Encoded protein: CASSFSSSSYNEQFF.

In its sample, this clonotype was seen a few times. The chain couples TRBV5-4 to TRBJ2-1, with 8 bases matching TRBD1. Germline values: CDR1 SGHNT, CDR2 YYREEE (reference sequence). CDR3 length equals 14 residues. Losses at the gene ends were 2 bases for V and 3 bases for J; bases not matched to a gene: 1. In nucleotides, the CDR3 is TGTGCCAGCAGCTTAGGACAGGGCTACAATGAGCAGTTCTTC. This codes for CASSLGQGYNEQFF.

J is TRBJ2-3 and V is TRBV10-2, with 12 bases aligning to TRBD2. The V gene end was trimmed by 3 bases and the J gene end by 7 bases; junction bases not matched to a gene: 8. CDR3 length: 16 residues. Germline loops: CDR1 WSHSY, CDR2 SAAADI. The CDR3 is CASSDPGLAGSNTQYF. CDR3 DNA sequence: TGCGCCAGCAGTGACCCCGGACTAGCGGGGTCGAATACGCAGTATTTT.

J is TRBJ2-1 and V is TRBV7-8, with 7 bases that match TRBD2. Germline loops: CDR1 SGHVS, CDR2 FQNEAQ. The length of the CDR3 is 17 residues. The V and J ends lost 0 bases and 6 bases, in that order; junction bases with no gene match: 11. For the CDR3, the DNA is TGTGCCAGCAGCTTAGCACTGGATAGCGGGTTCCGCAATGAGCAGTTCTTC. Protein sequence: CASSLALDSGFRNEQFF.

This clonotype has a handful of counts. This sequence joins TRBV28 and TRBJ2-3; D remains unclear. Deletions cut 7 bases from V and 3 bases from J, with 8 bases between. This CDR3 contains 12 residues. Per the germline V gene, CDR1 is MDHEN and CDR2 is SYDVKM. CDR3 DNA: TGTGCCAGCAATTTCAGGACAGATACGCAGTATTTT. It codes for CASNFRTDTQYF.

This chain links TRBV29-1 with TRBJ2-1; tentative D call: TRBD2 (5 bases). The length of the CDR3 is 12 residues. The V end was cut by 3 bases, the J end by 8 bases, with 11 bases between. Germline loops: CDR1 SQVTM, CDR2 ANQGSEA. As DNA, the CDR3 is TGCAGCGTTGATCAGATGGGAGATGAGCAGTTCTTC. Translated, it gives CSVDQMGDEQFF.

The rearrangement uses TRBV9 and TRBJ2-3, with D tentatively TRBD1 or TRBD2 (5 bases each). V was clipped by 0 bases and J by 6 bases, with 14 bases between them. Germline assignment: CDR1 SGDLS and CDR2 YYNGEE. This CDR3 spans 15 amino acids. The CDR3 nucleotides are TGTGCCAGCAGCGTAGCTCCCGGGGCTAGGGATACGCAGTATTTT. It translates to CASSVAPGARDTQYF.

This clonotype came up a few times. V and J are TRBV12-3 or TRBV12-4 and TRBJ2-6; maybe TRBD1 (5 bases). This CDR3 is built from 15 residues. With 6 bases removed from V and 4 bases from J, the gap between germline ends came to 13 bases. In DNA form, the CDR3 reads TGTGCCAGCAGCTTTCCGACAGCCGGGGCCAACGTCCTGACTTTC. The encoded protein is CASSFPTAGANVLTF.

The chain has TRBV6-6 and TRBJ2-5, with 10 bases identical to TRBD2. The CDR3 is 14 amino acids. Losses at the gene ends were 5 bases for V and 5 bases for J; bases not matched to a gene: 5. Germline V gene data show CDR1 as MNHNY and CDR2 as SVGAGI (reference sequence). The CDR3 spells CASSLNSGGETQYF. The CDR3 DNA is TGTGCCAGCAGTCTCAATAGCGGGGGGGAGACCCAGTACTTC.

The chain has TRBV6-6 and TRBJ2-2; D remains ambiguous. CDR1 MNHNY and CDR2 SVGAGI come from the germline V gene (reference sequence). Trimming took off 7 bases at V and 1 base at J, with 13 bases between the two ends. This CDR3 has 15 amino acids. CDR3 DNA sequence: TGTGCCAGCATGAGAAAGACTGGGAACACCGGGGAGCTGTTTTTT. Encoded protein: CASMRKTGNTGELFF.

This clonotype has more than one count but fewer than ten. The V call is TRBV7-3, the J call TRBJ2-2; 7 positions agree with TRBD2. From germline, CDR1 is SGHTA and CDR2 FQGTGA. V lost 3 bases to trimming and J lost 4 bases; unmatched junction nucleotides: 5. The CDR3 runs to 15 residues. The CDR3 region is CASSLGGASTGELFF. The CDR3 nucleotides read TGTGCCAGCAGCTTGGGAGGGGCCTCCACCGGGGAGCTGTTTTTT.